This entry lists 9 T cell receptor beta chains sequenced from one sample in a study of T cell responses to AZD1222 COVID-19 vaccine. The table came from immunoSEQ multiplex PCR; TCRdb's copy has only in-frame clones and leaves some out. The profile shows 120,000 to 150,000 clones, roughly 90% of them singletons. The source material was peripheral blood, sampled on day 0 of AZD1222 vaccination. The receptors come from an adult in good health.

V is TRBV11-2 and J is TRBJ2-3; TRBD1 agrees at 8 bases. V was clipped by 5 bases and J by 6 bases; unmatched bases: 4. CDR3 size: 13 residues. CDR1 is SGHAT, CDR2 FQNNGV, per germline. CDR3 residues: CASSPDRADTQYF. In DNA form, the CDR3 reads TGTGCCAGCAGCCCGGACAGGGCCGATACGCAGTATTTT.

This clone was counted a single time. V and J are TRBV28 and TRBJ2-7, with 13 bases lining up with TRBD2. Germline CDR1 is MDHEN and CDR2 is SYDVKM. Trimming took 4 bases from V and 4 from J; bases not matched to a gene: 4. The CDR3 loop spans 15 amino acids. For the CDR3, the DNA is TGTGCCAGCAGTTCCAGGACTAGCGGGAGATACGAGCAGTACTTC. Translated: CASSSRTSGRYEQYF.

The chain recombines TRBV9 with TRBJ1-1; D unclear. The CDR3 contains 14 residues. V shed 0 bases and J shed 1 base, with 7 bases lying between them. The germline V gene encodes CDR1 SGDLS and CDR2 YYNGEE. The CDR3 region has the DNA TGTGCCAGCAGCGTAGGAGGGCCGAACACTGAAGCTTTCTTT. The encoded protein is CASSVGGPNTEAFF.

This chain connects TRBV28 to TRBJ2-3, with 10 positions matching TRBD2. The junction had 2 bases not matched to a gene; V was cut back by 4 bases and J by 4 bases. The length of the CDR3 is 14 residues. Germline values: CDR1 MDHEN, CDR2 SYDVKM. DNA for the CDR3: TGTGCCAGCAGTTCTAGCGGGAGTGCAGATACGCAGTATTTT. As protein: CASSSSGSADTQYF.

This clone was counted once. V gene TRBV5-4 combines with J gene TRBJ1-3; 9 bases line up with TRBD1. Germline lookup yields CDR1 SGHNT and CDR2 YYREEE (reference sequence). The CDR3 has 14 residues. The junction had 5 bases not matched to a gene; V was cut back by 2 bases and J by 8 bases. The CDR3 sequence is CASSFDRGTDTIYF. The CDR3 DNA follows: TGTGCCAGCAGCTTTGACAGGGGGACAGACACCATATATTTT.

The V and J genes are TRBV13 and TRBJ2-1, with D unclear. The CDR3 totals 14 residues. Germline V gene data show CDR1 as PRHDT and CDR2 as FYEKMQ (reference sequence). The V end was cut by 4 bases, the J end by 8 bases, with 15 bases between. The chain's CDR3 is CASSSGPKGYEQFF. CDR3 nucleotides: TGTGCCAGCAGCTCCGGGCCGAAAGGTTATGAGCAGTTCTTC. The variable domain in full, completed from reference TRBV13 and TRBJ2-1, reads AAGVIQSPRHLIKEKRETATLKCYPIPRHDTVYWYQQGPGQDPQFLISFYEKMQSDKGSIPDRFSAQQFSDYHSELNMSSLELGDSALYFCASSSGPKGYEQFFGPGTRLTVL.

The rearrangement links TRBV4-2 to TRBJ2-2, with 12 bases matching TRBD2. The CDR3 is made up of 16 amino acids. J lost 7 bases, V lost 0 bases, and 3 bases had no gene match. Germline CDR1 and CDR2: LGHNA and YNFKEQ. The CDR3 spells CASSQELAGGGGELFF. The CDR3 DNA sequence: TGTGCCAGCAGCCAAGAACTAGCGGGGGGTGGCGGGGAGCTGTTTTTT.

The V gene is TRBV21-1, the J gene TRBJ1-2; the table's TRBD1 call for D was not verified on the DNA. TRBV21-1 is tagged as a pseudogene. The length of the CDR3 is 15 residues. The CDR3 DNA reads as TGTGCCAGCAGACGCCGTGGGGCGGAAGGCAGGGGCTACACCTTC. Protein: CASRRRGAEGRGYTF.

The rearrangement joins TRBV7-2 to TRBJ1-3, with no clear D. The CDR3 is 13 residues long. Trimming took 1 base from V and 4 from J, leaving 5 bases between them. Germline lookup yields CDR1 SGHTA and CDR2 FQGNSA. The CDR3 is CASSLDGGNTIYF. The DNA of the CDR3 is TGTGCCAGCAGCTTAGACGGGGGAAACACCATATATTTT.